This T cell receptor beta chain was documented in a study of blood T cell repertoires in COVID-19. About the research overall: Acute and convalescent COVID-19 specimens originated in the United States, Italy and Spain.

Trimming shortened V by 5 bases and J by 3 bases, and 11 bases separated the two germline ends. This CDR3 has 13 amino acids. The germline V gene has CDR1 KGHSH and CDR2 LQKENI. Sequencing used immunoSEQ multiplex PCR; TCRdb keeps in-frame clones, though not all of them. The sample contains approximately 72,000 clones, approximately 81% of which appear only once. The receptor's source is a man aged 50 to 60 with active COVID-19. The rearrangement uses TRBV18 and TRBJ2-7; the D gene is possibly TRBD2 (5 bases). Sequencing used peripheral blood. The CDR3 region is CASSSASGYEQYF. CDR3 nucleotides: TGTGCCAGCTCATCCGCAAGCGGCTACGAGCAGTACTTC.